This T cell receptor beta chain comes out of a study of blood T cell repertoires in COVID-19. Profiling relied on immunoSEQ multiplex PCR, and the TCRdb table lists in-frame clones only, not all of them. The table has 150,000 to 200,000 clones, approximately 87% seen once. The CDR3 contains 13 residues. Between the trimmed V and J ends, which lost 3 bases and 8 bases, there was a span of 14 bases. The germline V gene has CDR1 SGHNT and CDR2 YYREEE (reference sequence). This sequence joins TRBV5-4 and TRBJ1-2; no clear D. Sequencing was carried out using peripheral blood. The receptor was isolated from an older woman with COVID-19, enrolled during active disease. The CDR3 nucleotides read TGTGCCAGCAGCTGGGGTCCTACGGGGGGCTACACCTTC. Translated: CASSWGPTGGYTF.